This TCR beta chain was captured by sequencing in a study of OX40 agonist ivuxolimab in advanced cancers. For the study at large: A mean age of roughly 66 years, range about 20 to 79, was recorded, and approximately 79% were male.

Produced via immunoSEQ multiplex PCR; TCRdb's table is partial and in-frame only. The sample gives 50,000 or so clones, 84% of which show up once; 2.6% is in the top ten. This CDR3 is built from 14 residues. Germline V CDR1 and CDR2: SGHDT, YYEEEE. Comment on this clone: Its target is not known.

Study-wide results and caveats: At doses 0.1 to 3.0 mg/kg, CD4+ and CD8+ clones expanded.

Peripheral blood came from all dose cohorts at three timepoints. Sequenced here: CD4+ or CD8+ T cells sorted from blood, sampled in a trial of the OX40 agonist ivuxolimab. This chain uses TRBV5-6 with TRBJ2-5; TRBD1 is a possible D gene (6 bases). The end of the DNA fits TRBJ2-7 better, so the J call may be wrong. This clonotype was obtained from an adult with an advanced solid tumor such as melanoma, head and neck, liver or kidney cancer. For the CDR3, the DNA is TGTGCCAGCAGCTGGGGGCCTAGCTCCTACGAGCAGTACTTC. Translating it yields CASSWGPSSYEQYF.